The clone carrying this T cell receptor (beta chain) was seen a handful of times. The target antigen is unknown. The sample belongs to a study of T-cell reconstitution after alpha-beta-depleted transplantation in children. For TCRbeta, the library was prepared with unique molecular identifiers. TCRdb redid the calling of the PCR reads with MiXCR, one entry per CDR3 protein. The sample has around 670,000 distinct CDR3 sequences, approximately 14% seen once. Overall study results and limits: High day-60 TCRbeta diversity in some patients came from surviving recipient T cells and thymic progenitors.

J was trimmed by 4 bases and V by 5 bases; bases with no gene match: 6. Per germline, CDR1 SEHNR and CDR2 FQNEAQ (reference sequence). CDR3 length equals 15 residues. The rearrangement uses TRBV7-9 and TRBJ2-1; the match to TRBD2 covers 9 bases. Sample: PBMCs, taken before TCRalphabeta/CD19-depleted stem cell transplant. This receptor was identified in a girl under 10 years old with congenital amegakaryocytic thrombocytopenia, due to receive a stem cell transplant. In DNA, the CDR3 is TGTGCCAGCAGCCACTCGACTAGCGGATACAATGAGCAGTTCTTC. It is translated as CASSHSTSGYNEQFF.